These 5 T cell receptor beta chains share one sample of origin, sequenced in a study of blood T cell repertoires in COVID-19. TCRdb's table, derived via immunoSEQ multiplex PCR, lists solely in-frame clones and lacks some. The sample has about 150,000 clones, about 89% seen once. The sequenced sample was peripheral blood. Source of these receptors: a man aged 50 to 59 with acute or convalescent COVID-19.

This clone was counted only a few times. The chain has TRBV28 and TRBJ1-1; D gene uncertain. Trimming shortened V by 6 bases and J by 3 bases, and 14 bases separated the two germline ends. CDR1 and CDR2 from the germline V gene are MDHEN and SYDVKM. This CDR3 spans 14 amino acids. CDR3 loop: CASRFSSDYTEAFF. CDR3 nucleotide sequence: TGTGCCAGCAGGTTCTCATCGGACTACACTGAAGCTTTCTTT.

Only one count was recorded for this clone. The chain uses TRBV28 and TRBJ2-7, with TRBD1 matching over 12 bases. After removal of 4 bases from V and 7 bases from J, the junction contained 8 bases not matched to a gene. The CDR3 covers 15 residues. Germline V gene lookup returns CDR1 MDHEN and CDR2 SYDVKM. The CDR3 sequence is CASSSPGQGAWEQYF. The CDR3 DNA reads as TGTGCCAGCAGTTCACCGGGACAGGGGGCTTGGGAGCAGTACTTC.

This chain links TRBV7-9 with TRBJ1-2; 8 bases are shared with TRBD1. From germline, CDR1 is SEHNR and CDR2 FQNEAQ (reference sequence). V lost 3 bases and J lost 6; bases outside the gene matches: 9. This CDR3 has 15 amino acids. The CDR3, as DNA: TGTGCCAGCAGCTTCCCCCCCGGACAGGGTGATGGCTACACCTTC. Translated: CASSFPPGQGDGYTF.

The rearrangement joins TRBV6-5 to TRBJ1-1; TRBD1 might be the D (5 bases). V lost 5 bases and J lost 1, with 11 bases in between. The germline V gene has CDR1 MNHEY and CDR2 SVGAGI. The CDR3 runs to 14 residues. In DNA form, the CDR3 reads TGTGCCAGCAGTCCCCCAGGGCGGAACACTGAAGCTTTCTTT. Translated: CASSPPGRNTEAFF.

The gene calls are TRBV15 and TRBJ1-3; D is perhaps TRBD1 (5 bases). The ends were cut back, 6 bases at V and 0 bases at J, with 15 bases in the middle. Germline V gives CDR1 LNHNV, CDR2 YYDKDF (reference sequence). The CDR3 spans 16 residues. The CDR3 sequence: CATSNTRAFSGNTIYF. CDR3 bases: TGTGCCACCAGTAACACCAGGGCATTCTCTGGAAACACCATATATTTT.